These T cell receptor beta chains were read from a single sample in a study of control samples from healthy donors and cancer patients. Sequencing used immunoSEQ multiplex PCR; TCRdb keeps in-frame clones, though not all of them. The sample comprises over 110,000 clones, 80% to 95% of which are singletons, and roughly 10% rests with the top ten. Material for sequencing was blood. The receptor set was obtained from a man aged 25-45 years in good health. Both conserved end residues are trimmed from each CDR3. Rows give clone size only sometimes, using once, few, many, or a class for an expanded clone.

AWSGQRDTQY,once,TRBV30
ASSRDRTGNTIY,NA,TRBV11-2
ASSPPRGDASNTEAF,NA,TRBV18
ASSLAREAGYEQF,NA,TRBV5-8
ASSWDPGRINGELF,NA,TRBV6-5
ASSQDVGTKQF,once,TRBV4-2
ATRRGRRQNNEQF,once,TRBV19
ASSANRGELF,NA,TRBV3-1/TRBV3-2
ASSPSLDAGIQY,once,TRBV18
ASSTRSSISGANVLT,NA,TRBV19
ATSLSNQPQH,NA,TRBV28
ASSQNTGELF,NA,TRBV5-6
ASSVGGGQPQH,NA,TRBV2
SVVPPAGVKNTEAF,NA,TRBV29-1
ASRRTGSGYT,NA,TRBV27
ASSSPGQGLTEAF,once,TRBV5-4
ASSGQGADGNQPQH,NA,TRBV2
ASSQSQRPLH,NA,TRBV3-1/TRBV3-2
ATSRIAGFSGNTIY,NA,TRBV15
ASSPPLAELYNEQF,NA,TRBV3-1/TRBV3-2
ASSRRDTNYEQY,NA,TRBV5-1
ASSLPGQGISYEQY,NA,TRBV7-2
ASSPRGGEKLF,NA,TRBV18
ASSKNPVNTEAF,NA,TRBV6-5
ASGDGRSTEAF,NA,TRBV2
ATSRDDSGANVLT,NA,TRBV15
ASSIGVGIEAF,NA,TRBV28
ASSLRAGNTGELF,once,TRBV7-3
ASKPGKGGSYNEQF,NA,TRBV25-1
ASSLGPGLVRQY,NA,TRBV5-8
ASSQREGEKLF,once,TRBV6-5
ASSPTGSREKLF,NA,TRBV28
ASSEESPVEQY,NA,TRBV2